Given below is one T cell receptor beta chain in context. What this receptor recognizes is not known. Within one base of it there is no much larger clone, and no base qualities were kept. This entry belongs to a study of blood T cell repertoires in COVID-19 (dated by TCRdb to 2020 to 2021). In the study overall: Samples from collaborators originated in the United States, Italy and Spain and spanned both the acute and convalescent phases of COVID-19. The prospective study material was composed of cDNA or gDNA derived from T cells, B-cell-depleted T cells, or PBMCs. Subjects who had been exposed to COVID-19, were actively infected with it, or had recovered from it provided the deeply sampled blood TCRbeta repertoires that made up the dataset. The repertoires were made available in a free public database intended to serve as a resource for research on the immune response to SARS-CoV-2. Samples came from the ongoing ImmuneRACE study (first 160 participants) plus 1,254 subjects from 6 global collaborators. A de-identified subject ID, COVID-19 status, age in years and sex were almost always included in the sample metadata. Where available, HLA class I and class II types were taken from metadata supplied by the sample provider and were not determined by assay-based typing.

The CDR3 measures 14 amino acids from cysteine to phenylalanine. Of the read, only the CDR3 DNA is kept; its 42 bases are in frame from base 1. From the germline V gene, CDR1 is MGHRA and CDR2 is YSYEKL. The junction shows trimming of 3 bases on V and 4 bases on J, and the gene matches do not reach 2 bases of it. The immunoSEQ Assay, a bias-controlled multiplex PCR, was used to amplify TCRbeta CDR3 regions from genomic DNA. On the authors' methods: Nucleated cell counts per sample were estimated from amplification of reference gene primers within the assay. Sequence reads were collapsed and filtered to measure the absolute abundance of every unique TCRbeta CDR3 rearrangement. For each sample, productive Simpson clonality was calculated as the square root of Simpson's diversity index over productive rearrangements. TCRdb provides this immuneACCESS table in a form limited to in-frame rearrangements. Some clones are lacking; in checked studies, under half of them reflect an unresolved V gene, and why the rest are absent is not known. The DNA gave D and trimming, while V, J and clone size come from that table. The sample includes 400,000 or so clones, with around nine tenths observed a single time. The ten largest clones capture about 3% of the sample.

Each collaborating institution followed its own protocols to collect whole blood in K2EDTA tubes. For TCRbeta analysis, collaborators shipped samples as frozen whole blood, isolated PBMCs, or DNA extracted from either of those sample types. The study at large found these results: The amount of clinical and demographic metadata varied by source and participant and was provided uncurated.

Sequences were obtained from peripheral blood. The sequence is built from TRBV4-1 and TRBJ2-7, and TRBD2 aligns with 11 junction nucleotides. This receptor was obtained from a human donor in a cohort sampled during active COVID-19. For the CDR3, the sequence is CASSHTSGSYEQYF. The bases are TGCGCCAGCAGCCACACTAGCGGGAGTTACGAGCAGTACTTC.